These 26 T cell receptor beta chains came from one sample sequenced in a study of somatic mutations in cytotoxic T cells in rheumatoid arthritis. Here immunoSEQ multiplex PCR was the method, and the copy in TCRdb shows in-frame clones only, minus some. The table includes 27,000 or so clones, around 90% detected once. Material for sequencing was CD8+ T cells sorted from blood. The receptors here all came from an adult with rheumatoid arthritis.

CDR3 amino acids: CASSSGLGLDNQPQHF. The CDR3 region has the DNA TGTGCCAGCAGCTCCGGGCTGGGCTTGGACAATCAGCCCCAGCATTTT. V usage is TRBV7-6 and J usage is TRBJ1-5; D uncertain. V gave up 4 bases and J gave up 3 bases, with 16 bases separating them. The CDR3 runs 16 residues. Germline CDR1 is SGHVS and CDR2 is FNYEAQ.

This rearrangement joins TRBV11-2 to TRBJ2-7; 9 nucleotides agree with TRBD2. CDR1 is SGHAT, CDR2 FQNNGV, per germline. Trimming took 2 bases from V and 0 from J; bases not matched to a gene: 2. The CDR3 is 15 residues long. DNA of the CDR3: TGTGCCAGCAGCTTACTAGCGGGGAGCTCCTACGAGCAGTACTTC. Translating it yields CASSLLAGSSYEQYF.

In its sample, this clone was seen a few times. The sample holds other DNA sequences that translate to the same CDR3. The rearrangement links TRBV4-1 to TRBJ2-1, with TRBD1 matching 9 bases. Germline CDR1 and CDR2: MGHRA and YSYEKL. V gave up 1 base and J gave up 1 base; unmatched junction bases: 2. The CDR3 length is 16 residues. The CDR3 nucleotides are TGCGCCAGCAGCCAAGGGACAGGGGATTCCTACAATGAGCAGTTCTTC. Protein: CASSQGTGDSYNEQFF.

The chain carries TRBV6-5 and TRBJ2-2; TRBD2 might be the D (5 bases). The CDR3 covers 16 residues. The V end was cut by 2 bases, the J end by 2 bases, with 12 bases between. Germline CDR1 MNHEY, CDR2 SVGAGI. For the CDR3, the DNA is TGTGCCAGCAGTTACCTAGTCTCGGGAAACACCGGGGAGCTGTTTTTT. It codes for CASSYLVSGNTGELFF.

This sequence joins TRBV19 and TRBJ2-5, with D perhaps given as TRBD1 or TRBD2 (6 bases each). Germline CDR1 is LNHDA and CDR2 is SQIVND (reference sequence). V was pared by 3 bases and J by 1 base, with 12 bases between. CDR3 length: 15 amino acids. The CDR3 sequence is CASSMRGVGQETQYF. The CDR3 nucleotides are TGTGCCAGTAGTATGAGGGGGGTGGGCCAAGAGACCCAGTACTTC.

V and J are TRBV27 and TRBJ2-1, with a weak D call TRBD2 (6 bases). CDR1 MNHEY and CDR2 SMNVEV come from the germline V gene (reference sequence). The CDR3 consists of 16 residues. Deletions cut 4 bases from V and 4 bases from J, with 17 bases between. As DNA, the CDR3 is TGTGCCAGCAGTTCTTCTTCGGGACTGATATACAATGAGCAGTTCTTC. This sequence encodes CASSSSSGLIYNEQFF.

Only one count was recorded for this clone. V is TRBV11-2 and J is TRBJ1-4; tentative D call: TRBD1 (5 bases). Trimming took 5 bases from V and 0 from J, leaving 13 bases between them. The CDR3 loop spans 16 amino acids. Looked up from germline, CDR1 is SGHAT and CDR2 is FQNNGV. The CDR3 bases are TGTGCCAGCAGCACCCGACAGATTGCAACTAATGAAAAACTGTTTTTT. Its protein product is CASSTRQIATNEKLFF.

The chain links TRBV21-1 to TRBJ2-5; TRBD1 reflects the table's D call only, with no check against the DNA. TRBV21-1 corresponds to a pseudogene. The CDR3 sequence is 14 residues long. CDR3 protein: CASRPKGVRKTQYF. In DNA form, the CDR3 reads TGTGCCAGCAGACCAAAAGGGGTTCGAAAGACCCAGTACTTC.

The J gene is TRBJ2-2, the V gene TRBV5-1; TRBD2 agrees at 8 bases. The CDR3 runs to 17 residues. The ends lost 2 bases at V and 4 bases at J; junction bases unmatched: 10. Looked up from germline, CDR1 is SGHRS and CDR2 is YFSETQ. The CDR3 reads CASSFEPGTSFTGELFF. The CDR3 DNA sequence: TGCGCCAGCAGCTTTGAACCCGGGACTAGTTTCACCGGGGAGCTGTTTTTT.

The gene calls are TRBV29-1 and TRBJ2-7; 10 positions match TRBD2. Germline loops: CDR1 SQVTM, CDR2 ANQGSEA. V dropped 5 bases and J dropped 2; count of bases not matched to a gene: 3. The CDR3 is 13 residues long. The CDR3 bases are TGCAGCGTTTTCAGCGGGGGGGCCTACGAGCAGTACTTC. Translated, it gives CSVFSGGAYEQYF.

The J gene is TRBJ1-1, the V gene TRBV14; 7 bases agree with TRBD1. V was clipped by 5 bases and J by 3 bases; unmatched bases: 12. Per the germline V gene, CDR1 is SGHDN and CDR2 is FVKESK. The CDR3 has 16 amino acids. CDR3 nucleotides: TGTGCCAGCAGCAAGGGGGCACCGCACCATTACACTGAAGCTTTCTTT. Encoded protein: CASSKGAPHHYTEAFF.

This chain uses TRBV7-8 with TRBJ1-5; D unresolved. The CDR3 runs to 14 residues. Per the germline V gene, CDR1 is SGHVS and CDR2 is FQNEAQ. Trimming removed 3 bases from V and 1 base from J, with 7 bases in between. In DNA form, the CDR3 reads TGTGCCAGCAGCTTGGGCGTAAGCAATCAGCCCCAGCATTTT. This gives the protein CASSLGVSNQPQHF.

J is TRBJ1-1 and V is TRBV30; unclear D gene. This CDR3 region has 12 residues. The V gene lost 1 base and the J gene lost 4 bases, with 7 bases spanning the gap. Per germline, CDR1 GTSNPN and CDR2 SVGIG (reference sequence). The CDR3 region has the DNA TGTGCCTGGAGTGAGTTTCGCACTGAAGCTTTCTTT. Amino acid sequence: CAWSEFRTEAFF.

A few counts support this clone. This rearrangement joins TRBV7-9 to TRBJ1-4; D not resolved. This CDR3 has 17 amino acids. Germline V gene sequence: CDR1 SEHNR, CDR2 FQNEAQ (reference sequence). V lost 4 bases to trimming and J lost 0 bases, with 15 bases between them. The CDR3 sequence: CASSYGGEGATNEKLFF. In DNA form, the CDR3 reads TGTGCCAGCAGCTATGGCGGGGAAGGAGCAACTAATGAAAAACTGTTTTTT.

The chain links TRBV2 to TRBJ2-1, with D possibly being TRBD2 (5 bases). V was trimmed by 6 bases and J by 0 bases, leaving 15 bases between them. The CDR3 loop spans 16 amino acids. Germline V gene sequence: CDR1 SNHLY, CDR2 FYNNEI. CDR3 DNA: TGTGCCAGCAGCGAGAGCGGAATCAGCTCCTACAATGAGCAGTTCTTC. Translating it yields CASSESGISSYNEQFF.

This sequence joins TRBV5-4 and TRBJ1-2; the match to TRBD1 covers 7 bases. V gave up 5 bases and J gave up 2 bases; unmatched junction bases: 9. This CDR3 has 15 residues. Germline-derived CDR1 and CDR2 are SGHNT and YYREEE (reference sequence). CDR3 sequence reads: CASSFYPGGNYGYTF. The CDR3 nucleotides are TGTGCCAGCAGTTTTTACCCAGGGGGGAACTATGGCTACACCTTC.

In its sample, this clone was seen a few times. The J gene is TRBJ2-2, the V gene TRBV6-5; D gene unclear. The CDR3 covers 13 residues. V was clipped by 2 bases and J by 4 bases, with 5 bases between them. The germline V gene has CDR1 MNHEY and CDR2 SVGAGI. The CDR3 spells CASSYSITGELFF. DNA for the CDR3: TGTGCCAGCAGTTACAGTATCACCGGGGAGCTGTTTTTT.

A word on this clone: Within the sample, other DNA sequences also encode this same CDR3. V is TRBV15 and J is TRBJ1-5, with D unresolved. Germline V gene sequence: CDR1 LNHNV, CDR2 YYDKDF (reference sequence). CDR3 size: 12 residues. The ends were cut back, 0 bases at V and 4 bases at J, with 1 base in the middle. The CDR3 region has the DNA TGTGCCACCAGCAGAGAAAATCAGCCCCAGCATTTT. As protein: CATSRENQPQHF.

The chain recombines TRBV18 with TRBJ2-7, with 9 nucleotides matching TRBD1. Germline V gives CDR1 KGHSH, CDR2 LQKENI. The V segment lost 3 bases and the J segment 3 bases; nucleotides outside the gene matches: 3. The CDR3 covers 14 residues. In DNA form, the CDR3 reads TGTGCCAGCTCACCTGGGACAGGGAACTACGAGCAGTACTTC. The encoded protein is CASSPGTGNYEQYF.

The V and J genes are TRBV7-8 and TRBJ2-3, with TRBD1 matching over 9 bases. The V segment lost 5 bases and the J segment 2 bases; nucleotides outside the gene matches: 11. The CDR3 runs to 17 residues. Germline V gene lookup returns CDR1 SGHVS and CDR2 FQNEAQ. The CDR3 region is CASSATGTGRLTDTQYF. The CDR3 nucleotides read TGTGCCAGCAGCGCCACCGGGACAGGGCGTCTCACAGATACGCAGTATTTT.

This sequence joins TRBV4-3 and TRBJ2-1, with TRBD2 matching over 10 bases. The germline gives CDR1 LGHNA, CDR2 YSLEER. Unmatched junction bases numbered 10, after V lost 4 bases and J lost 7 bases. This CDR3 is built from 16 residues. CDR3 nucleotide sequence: TGCGCCAGCAGCCCCAGCCCCCTAGCGGGGGCTAATGAGCAGTTCTTC. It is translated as CASSPSPLAGANEQFF.

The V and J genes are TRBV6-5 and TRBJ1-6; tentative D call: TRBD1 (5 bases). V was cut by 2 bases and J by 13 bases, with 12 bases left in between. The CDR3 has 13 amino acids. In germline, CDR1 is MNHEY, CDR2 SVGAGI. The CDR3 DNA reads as TGTGCCAGCAGTTACGGGGGGACTGCCCCCCTCCACTTT. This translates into CASSYGGTAPLHF.

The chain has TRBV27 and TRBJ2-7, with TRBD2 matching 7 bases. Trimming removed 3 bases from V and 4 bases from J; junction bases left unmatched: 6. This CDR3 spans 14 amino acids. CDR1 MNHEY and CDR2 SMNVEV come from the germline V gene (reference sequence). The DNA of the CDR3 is TGTGCCAGCAGTTTTCGCGGGAGCGCGTACGAGCAGTACTTC. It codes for CASSFRGSAYEQYF.

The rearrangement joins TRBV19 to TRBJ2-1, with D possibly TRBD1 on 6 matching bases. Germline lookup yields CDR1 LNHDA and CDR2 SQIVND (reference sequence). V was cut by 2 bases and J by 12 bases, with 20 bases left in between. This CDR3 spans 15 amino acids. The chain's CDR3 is CASSIIGDTSSGQFF. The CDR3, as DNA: TGTGCCAGTAGTATAATAGGGGACACTTCGTCGGGGCAGTTCTTC.

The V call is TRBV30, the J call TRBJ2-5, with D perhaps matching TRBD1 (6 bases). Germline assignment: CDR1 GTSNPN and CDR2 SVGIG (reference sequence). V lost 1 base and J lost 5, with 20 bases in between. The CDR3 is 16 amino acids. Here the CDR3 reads CAWSDGSGPRGETQYF. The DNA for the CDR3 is TGTGCCTGGAGTGACGGCTCGGGCCCTAGGGGGGAGACCCAGTACTTC.

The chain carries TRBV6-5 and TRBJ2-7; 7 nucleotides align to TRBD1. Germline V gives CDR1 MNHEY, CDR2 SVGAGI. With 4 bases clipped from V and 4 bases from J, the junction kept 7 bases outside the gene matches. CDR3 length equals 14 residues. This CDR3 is CASSFEQGHYEQYF. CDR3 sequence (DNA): TGTGCCAGCAGTTTTGAACAGGGGCATTACGAGCAGTACTTC.